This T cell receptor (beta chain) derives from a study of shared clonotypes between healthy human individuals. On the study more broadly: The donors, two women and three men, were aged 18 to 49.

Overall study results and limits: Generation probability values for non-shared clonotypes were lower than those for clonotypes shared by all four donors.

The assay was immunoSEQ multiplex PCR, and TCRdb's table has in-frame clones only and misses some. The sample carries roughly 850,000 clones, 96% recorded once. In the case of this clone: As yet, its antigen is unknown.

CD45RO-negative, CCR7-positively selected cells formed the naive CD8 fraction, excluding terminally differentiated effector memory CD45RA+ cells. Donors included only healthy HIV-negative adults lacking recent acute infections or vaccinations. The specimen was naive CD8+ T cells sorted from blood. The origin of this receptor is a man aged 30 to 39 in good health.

CDR3 amino acids: CASSESLNYWEQYF. The CDR3 DNA sequence: TGCGCCAGCAGTGAAAGCCTGAACTACTGGGAGCAGTACTTC. The chain carries TRBV10-2 and TRBJ2-7; D call uncertain. V lost 3 bases to trimming and J lost 7 bases, with 16 bases between them. Germline CDR1 is WSHSY and CDR2 is SAAADI. The CDR3 is 14 residues long.